These T cell receptor beta chains were read from a single sample in a study of blood T cells in healthy people across ages. TCRdb re-called the 5' RACE reads with MiXCR, one entry per CDR3 protein. The sample consists of around 620,000 distinct CDR3 sequences, 25% to 30% of them appearing once. The sequenced sample consisted of blood. These receptors originate from an older woman in good health. Both conserved end residues are part of each CDR3. A D gene is named only where the DNA matches it firmly. Rows may omit the clone size; those that give it use once, few, many or a size class.

v_call: TRBV7-2
clone_size: .
d_call: TRBD1
j_call: TRBJ1-2
cdr3_nt: TGTGCCAGCAGCTCGTTCCAGGGACAGGGGACCCGTGGCTACACCTTC
cdr3_aa: CASSSFQGQGTRGYTF

v_call: TRBV4-3
clone_size: few
d_call: TRBD2
j_call: TRBJ2-1
cdr3_nt: TGCGCCAGCAGCCGAGTAGCGGGAGATGAGCAGTTCTTC
cdr3_aa: CASSRVAGDEQFF

v_call: TRBV18
clone_size: .
d_call: .
j_call: TRBJ2-7
cdr3_nt: TGTGCCAGCTCACTCCTTACCGAGCAGTACTTC
cdr3_aa: CASSLLTEQYF

v_call: TRBV12-3/TRBV12-4
clone_size: many
d_call: .
j_call: TRBJ1-1
cdr3_nt: TGTGCCAGCAGTTTAGTGGGTGCATGGGACACTGAAGCTTTCTTT
cdr3_aa: CASSLVGAWDTEAFF

v_call: TRBV9
clone_size: .
d_call: .
j_call: TRBJ1-5
cdr3_nt: TGTGCCAGCAGCGCAGAGGGACGAACCGGTTATCAGCCCCAGCATTTT
cdr3_aa: CASSAEGRTGYQPQHF

v_call: TRBV4-3
clone_size: few
d_call: .
j_call: TRBJ1-1
cdr3_nt: TGCGCCAGCAGCCGTTACACAGGGATGAACACTGAAGCTTTCTTT
cdr3_aa: CASSRYTGMNTEAFF

v_call: TRBV6-5
clone_size: few
d_call: .
j_call: TRBJ2-5
cdr3_nt: TGTGCCAGCAGTTACTCCGGACGGCAGCAGTACTTC
cdr3_aa: CASSYSGRQQYF

v_call: TRBV6-5
clone_size: .
d_call: TRBD1
j_call: TRBJ1-3
cdr3_nt: TGTGCCAGTAGTTACTCGGGACAGGGCGGGGACACCATATATTTT
cdr3_aa: CASSYSGQGGDTIYF

v_call: TRBV7-9
clone_size: few
d_call: TRBD2
j_call: TRBJ2-7
cdr3_nt: TGTGCCAGCAGCCAGAGCGGGGGATACGAGCAGTACTTC
cdr3_aa: CASSQSGGYEQYF

v_call: TRBV6-1
clone_size: .
d_call: TRBD2
j_call: TRBJ2-3
cdr3_nt: TGTGCCAGCAGTGGCCGGGACTATACAGATACGCAGTATTTT
cdr3_aa: CASSGRDYTDTQYF

v_call: TRBV5-1
clone_size: .
d_call: .
j_call: TRBJ2-7
cdr3_nt: TGCGCCAGCAGCTTGGAGGCAGGGCCCGAGCAGTACTTC
cdr3_aa: CASSLEAGPEQYF

v_call: TRBV27
clone_size: .
d_call: .
j_call: TRBJ1-6
cdr3_nt: TGTGCCAGCAGCCGGGTTACGACTTCACCCCTCCACTTT
cdr3_aa: CASSRVTTSPLHF

v_call: TRBV20-1
clone_size: .
d_call: .
j_call: TRBJ1-2
cdr3_nt: TGCAGTGCTAGTACGGACTCTAACTATGGCTACACCTTC
cdr3_aa: CSASTDSNYGYTF

v_call: TRBV6-2/TRBV6-3
clone_size: .
d_call: .
j_call: TRBJ2-3
cdr3_nt: TGTGCCAGCAGTTACTTCCGGCCAACAGATACGCAGTATTTT
cdr3_aa: CASSYFRPTDTQYF

v_call: TRBV7-2
clone_size: few
d_call: .
j_call: TRBJ2-7
cdr3_nt: TGTGCCAGCAGCTTAGGCAGGGATAACGAGCAGTACTTC
cdr3_aa: CASSLGRDNEQYF

v_call: TRBV20-1
clone_size: few
d_call: .
j_call: TRBJ1-2
cdr3_nt: TGCAGTGCTAGAGGGACGGACTACTATGGCTACACCTTC
cdr3_aa: CSARGTDYYGYTF

v_call: TRBV4-2
clone_size: .
d_call: .
j_call: TRBJ2-5
cdr3_nt: TGTGCCAGCAGCCAAGGGGGGCTTGAGACCCAGTACTTC
cdr3_aa: CASSQGGLETQYF

v_call: TRBV5-1
clone_size: few
d_call: .
j_call: TRBJ2-7
cdr3_nt: TGCGCCAGCAGCTCCAGGGTAGGGGAGCAGTACTTC
cdr3_aa: CASSSRVGEQYF

v_call: TRBV7-9
clone_size: .
d_call: TRBD1
j_call: TRBJ1-1
cdr3_nt: TGTGCCAGCAGCTTACCCGGGACAGGGGCTTTCTTT
cdr3_aa: CASSLPGTGAFF

v_call: TRBV27
clone_size: .
d_call: .
j_call: TRBJ1-5
cdr3_nt: TGTGCCAGCAGTCCCCTGGGGGGAGATCAGCCCCAGCATTTT
cdr3_aa: CASSPLGGDQPQHF

v_call: TRBV4-1
clone_size: few
d_call: TRBD2
j_call: TRBJ2-1
cdr3_nt: TGCGCCAGCAGCCAGGCCCGGACTAGCGGGGTATGGTATGAGCAGTTCTTC
cdr3_aa: CASSQARTSGVWYEQFF

v_call: TRBV6-2/TRBV6-3
clone_size: .
d_call: TRBD2
j_call: TRBJ2-1
cdr3_nt: TGTGCCAGCAGGAGCGGGGGGGCTGATAACAATGAGCAGTTCTTC
cdr3_aa: CASRSGGADNNEQFF

v_call: TRBV7-9
clone_size: few
d_call: .
j_call: TRBJ1-5
cdr3_nt: TGTGCCAGCAGCCATGAGGGAGAACCCCAGCATTTT
cdr3_aa: CASSHEGEPQHF

v_call: TRBV4-3
clone_size: few
d_call: .
j_call: TRBJ2-7
cdr3_nt: TGCGCCAGCAGCCAAGTGCAGTCCAGCTCCTACGAGCAGTACTTC
cdr3_aa: CASSQVQSSSYEQYF

v_call: TRBV5-1
clone_size: many
d_call: .
j_call: TRBJ1-5
cdr3_nt: TGCGCCAGCAGCTTGGGTGGATCCAATCAGCCCCAGCATTTT
cdr3_aa: CASSLGGSNQPQHF

v_call: TRBV10-3
clone_size: .
d_call: .
j_call: TRBJ1-1
cdr3_nt: TGTGCCATCAGTGAGTTAAATAAGGGGGGGAACACTGAAGCTTTCTTT
cdr3_aa: CAISELNKGGNTEAFF

v_call: TRBV27
clone_size: .
d_call: .
j_call: TRBJ1-1
cdr3_nt: TGTGCCAGCATCATGGCGACCTCGGGGAAAGCTTTCTTT
cdr3_aa: CASIMATSGKAFF

v_call: TRBV7-2
clone_size: many
d_call: TRBD2
j_call: TRBJ2-1
cdr3_nt: TGTGCCAGCAGCTCCAGCGGGGGGGCCTACAATGAGCAGTTCTTC
cdr3_aa: CASSSSGGAYNEQFF

v_call: TRBV6-5
clone_size: few
d_call: TRBD2
j_call: TRBJ2-7
cdr3_nt: TGTGCCAGCGCCTCTCGGGCGGGGGGCCACGAGCAGTACTTC
cdr3_aa: CASASRAGGHEQYF

v_call: TRBV6-1
clone_size: .
d_call: .
j_call: TRBJ2-4
cdr3_nt: TGTGCCAGCAGCACCGATTACAGGGTTGCCAAAAACATTCGGTACTTC
cdr3_aa: CASSTDYRVAKNIRYF

v_call: TRBV19
clone_size: once
d_call: TRBD1
j_call: TRBJ1-5
cdr3_nt: TGTGCCAGTAGTGTCCCCGGGACAGGGGGCAATCAGCCCCAGCATTTT
cdr3_aa: CASSVPGTGGNQPQHF

v_call: TRBV7-2
clone_size: .
d_call: TRBD1
j_call: TRBJ2-5
cdr3_nt: TGTGCCAGCAGCCTCGACAGGGCCCAGACCCAGTACTTC
cdr3_aa: CASSLDRAQTQYF

v_call: TRBV20-1
clone_size: many
d_call: .
j_call: TRBJ2-3
cdr3_nt: TGCAGTGCTAGAGTATCGTTGGGGGCAGATACGCAGTATTTT
cdr3_aa: CSARVSLGADTQYF

v_call: TRBV11-2
clone_size: .
d_call: TRBD2
j_call: TRBJ2-1
cdr3_nt: TGTGCCAGCGTCCTAGCGGGGGTCTATACCTACAATGAGCAGTTCTTC
cdr3_aa: CASVLAGVYTYNEQFF

v_call: TRBV12-3/TRBV12-4
clone_size: .
d_call: .
j_call: TRBJ2-7
cdr3_nt: TGTGCCAGCACACTTTTGGGGTTCTCTCACGAGCAGTACTTC
cdr3_aa: CASTLLGFSHEQYF

v_call: TRBV7-9
clone_size: few
d_call: TRBD1
j_call: TRBJ1-1
cdr3_nt: TGTGCCAGCAGCTTAGCCGGACAGGGGAACACTGAAGCTTTCTTT
cdr3_aa: CASSLAGQGNTEAFF

v_call: TRBV2
clone_size: many
d_call: .
j_call: TRBJ2-3
cdr3_nt: TGTGCCAGCGGGAACCGGGATCACGGATATACGCAGTATTTT
cdr3_aa: CASGNRDHGYTQYF

v_call: TRBV19
clone_size: .
d_call: TRBD2
j_call: TRBJ2-3
cdr3_nt: TGTGCCAGTAGTTTCGTCTCTAGCGGGGCGGATACGCAGTATTTT
cdr3_aa: CASSFVSSGADTQYF

v_call: TRBV6-1
clone_size: .
d_call: .
j_call: TRBJ1-5
cdr3_nt: TGTGCCAGCAGTGATGGTGTTTCCAGCAATCAGCCCCAGCATTTT
cdr3_aa: CASSDGVSSNQPQHF

v_call: TRBV7-3
clone_size: once
d_call: .
j_call: TRBJ2-6
cdr3_nt: TGTGCCAGCAGCTTAAAGGGGGGTGTTGGGGCCAACGTCCTGACTTTC
cdr3_aa: CASSLKGGVGANVLTF

v_call: TRBV29-1
clone_size: .
d_call: .
j_call: TRBJ2-3
cdr3_nt: TGCAGCTCCCGGGACGGCAACACAGATACGCAGTATTTT
cdr3_aa: CSSRDGNTDTQYF

v_call: TRBV20-1
clone_size: .
d_call: TRBD2
j_call: TRBJ2-1
cdr3_nt: TGCAGTGCTAGATCCCCCGGCGAGCGGGGGGGGAATGAGCAGTTCTTC
cdr3_aa: CSARSPGERGGNEQFF

v_call: TRBV4-2
clone_size: .
d_call: TRBD2
j_call: TRBJ2-5
cdr3_nt: TGTGCCAGCAGCCAAGGACTAGCGGGGGGAGGCCAAGAGACCCAGTACTTC
cdr3_aa: CASSQGLAGGGQETQYF

v_call: TRBV6-5
clone_size: .
d_call: .
j_call: TRBJ1-6
cdr3_nt: TGTGCCAGCAGTTACTCGCAGACAGGTCCCAATTCACCCCTCCACTTT
cdr3_aa: CASSYSQTGPNSPLHF

v_call: TRBV6-5
clone_size: .
d_call: TRBD1
j_call: TRBJ2-1
cdr3_nt: TGTGCCAGCAGCCCAGGGACAGGATCCTATGAGCAGTTCTTC
cdr3_aa: CASSPGTGSYEQFF

v_call: TRBV6-2/TRBV6-3
clone_size: few
d_call: .
j_call: TRBJ1-2
cdr3_nt: TGTGCCAGCCGAGGGACGTTCTATGGCTACACCTTC
cdr3_aa: CASRGTFYGYTF

v_call: TRBV12-3/TRBV12-4
clone_size: .
d_call: .
j_call: TRBJ2-3
cdr3_nt: TGTGCCAGCTTATTTAGCGGAGACCACACAGATACGCAGTATTTT
cdr3_aa: CASLFSGDHTDTQYF

v_call: TRBV15
clone_size: .
d_call: TRBD1
j_call: TRBJ2-1
cdr3_nt: TGTGCCACCAGCAGGTCCCCGGGACAGGGTCTCCATGAGCAGTTCTTC
cdr3_aa: CATSRSPGQGLHEQFF

v_call: TRBV2
clone_size: few
d_call: .
j_call: TRBJ2-5
cdr3_nt: TGTGCCAGCAGCAGGGGAGGGCCGGCCTACCAAGAGACCCAGTACTTC
cdr3_aa: CASSRGGPAYQETQYF

v_call: TRBV12-3/TRBV12-4
clone_size: .
d_call: .
j_call: TRBJ2-3
cdr3_nt: TGTGCCAGCAGCACCTACGATACGCAGTATTTT
cdr3_aa: CASSTYDTQYF

v_call: TRBV6-5
clone_size: many
d_call: .
j_call: TRBJ1-2
cdr3_nt: TGTGCCAGCGAGGACGGTAACTATGGCTACACCTTC
cdr3_aa: CASEDGNYGYTF

v_call: TRBV15
clone_size: .
d_call: .
j_call: TRBJ2-5
cdr3_nt: TGTGCCACCAGCACAGGGAACATGGAGACCCAGTACTTC
cdr3_aa: CATSTGNMETQYF